This T cell receptor beta chain was sequenced during a study of metastatic and nonmetastatic thyroid tumors. Turning to the study itself: Repertoires were compared across blood and tumor or nodule tissue from malignant and benign thyroid patients. General study findings and limits: Within blood and tumor, benign nodules reportedly had significantly lower TCR beta diversity than malignant thyroid tumors did.

This CDR3 has 14 amino acids. Germline CDR1 SGHAT, CDR2 FQNNGV. V was pared by 1 base and J by 5 bases, with 9 bases between. The authors' processing: Between-group CDR3 differences, defined by clinicopathological status, yielded a distant-metastasis classifier for papillary thyroid cancer. TCRdb re-called the PCR reads through MiXCR. It is TCRdb's table, rather than the study itself, that gives the V and J calls and clone size. The data hold fewer than 15,000 clones, with under 25% observed a single time. In this sample, this clone turned up many times. The antigen remains unidentified. There were no patients who had received any treatment before thyroid surgery.

The source is a female donor with papillary thyroid cancer or a benign thyroid nodule (not recorded which). Some clones in this sample may be carry-over from other donors' samples. The material sequenced was adjacent normal tissue. The rearrangement links TRBV11-2 to TRBJ2-1, with D tentatively TRBD2 (5 bases). The CDR3 region is CASSLAGSNNEQFF. The CDR3 bases are TGTGCCAGCAGCTTAGCGGGGTCTAACAATGAGCAGTTCTTC.